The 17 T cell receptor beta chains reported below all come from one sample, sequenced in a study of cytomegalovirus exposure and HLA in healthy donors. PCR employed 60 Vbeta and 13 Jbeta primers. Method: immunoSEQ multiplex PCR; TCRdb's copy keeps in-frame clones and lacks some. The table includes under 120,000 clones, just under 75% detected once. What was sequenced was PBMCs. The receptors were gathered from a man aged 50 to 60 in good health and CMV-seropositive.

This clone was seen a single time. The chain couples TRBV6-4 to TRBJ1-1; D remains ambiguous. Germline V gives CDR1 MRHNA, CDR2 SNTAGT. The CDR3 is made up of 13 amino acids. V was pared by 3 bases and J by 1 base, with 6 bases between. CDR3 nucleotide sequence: TGTGCCAGCAGTGAATCAGGGAACACTGAAGCTTTCTTT. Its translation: CASSESGNTEAFF.

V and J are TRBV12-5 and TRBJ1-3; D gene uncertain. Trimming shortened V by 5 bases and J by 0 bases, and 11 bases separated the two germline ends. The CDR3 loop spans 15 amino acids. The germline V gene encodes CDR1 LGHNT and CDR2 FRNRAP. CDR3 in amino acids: CASGPGLLSGNTIYF. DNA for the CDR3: TGTGCTAGTGGTCCAGGACTCCTCTCTGGAAACACCATATATTTT. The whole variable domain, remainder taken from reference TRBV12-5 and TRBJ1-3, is DARVTQTPRHKVTEMGQEVTMRCQPILGHNTVFWYRQTMMQGLELLAYFRNRAPLDDSGMPKDRFSAEMPDATLATLKIQPSEPRDSAVYFCASGPGLLSGNTIYFGEGSWLTVV.

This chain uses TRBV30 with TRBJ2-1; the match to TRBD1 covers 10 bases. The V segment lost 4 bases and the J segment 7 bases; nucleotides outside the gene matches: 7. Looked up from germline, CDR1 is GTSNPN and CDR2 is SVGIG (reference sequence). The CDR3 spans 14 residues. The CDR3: CAWTRGQGINEQFF. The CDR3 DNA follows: TGTGCCTGGACACGGGGACAGGGGATAAATGAGCAGTTCTTC. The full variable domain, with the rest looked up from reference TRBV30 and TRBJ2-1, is SQTIHQWPATLVQPVGSPLSLECTVEGTSNPNLYWYRQAAGRGLQLLFYSVGIGQISSEVPQNLSASRPQDRQFILSSKKLLLSDSGFYLCAWTRGQGINEQFFGPGTRLTVL.

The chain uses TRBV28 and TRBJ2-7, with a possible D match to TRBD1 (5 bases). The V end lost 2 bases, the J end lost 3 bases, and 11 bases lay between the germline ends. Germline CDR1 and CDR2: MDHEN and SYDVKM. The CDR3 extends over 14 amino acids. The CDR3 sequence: CASSLRWGIYEQYF. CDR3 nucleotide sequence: TGTGCCAGCAGTTTAAGATGGGGCATCTACGAGCAGTACTTC.

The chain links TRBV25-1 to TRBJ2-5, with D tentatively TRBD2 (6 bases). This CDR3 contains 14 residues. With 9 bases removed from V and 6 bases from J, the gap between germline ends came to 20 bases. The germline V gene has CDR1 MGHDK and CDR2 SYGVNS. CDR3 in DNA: TGTGCCAGTCCTGCGCCGGGGAGGAAGAAGACCCAGTACTTC. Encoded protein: CASPAPGRKKTQYF.

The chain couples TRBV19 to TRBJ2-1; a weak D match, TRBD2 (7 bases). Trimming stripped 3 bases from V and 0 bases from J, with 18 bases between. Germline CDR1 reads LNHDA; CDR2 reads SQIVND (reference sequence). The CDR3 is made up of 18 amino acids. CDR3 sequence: CASSIYFGGPSSYNEQFF. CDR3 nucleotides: TGTGCCAGTAGTATTTATTTCGGGGGGCCGAGCTCCTACAATGAGCAGTTCTTC.

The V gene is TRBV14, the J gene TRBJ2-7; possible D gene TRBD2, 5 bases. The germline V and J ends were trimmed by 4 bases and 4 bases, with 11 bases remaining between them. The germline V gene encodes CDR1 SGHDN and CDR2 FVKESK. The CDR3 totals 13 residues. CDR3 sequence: CASSLWTGYEQYF. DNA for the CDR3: TGTGCCAGCAGCCTCTGGACTGGTTACGAGCAGTACTTC.

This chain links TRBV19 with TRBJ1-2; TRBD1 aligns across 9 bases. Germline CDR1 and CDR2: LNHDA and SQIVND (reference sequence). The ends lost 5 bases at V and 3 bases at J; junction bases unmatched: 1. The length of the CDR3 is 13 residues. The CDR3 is CASSWTGDYGYTF. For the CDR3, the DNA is TGTGCCAGTAGTTGGACAGGGGACTATGGCTACACCTTC.

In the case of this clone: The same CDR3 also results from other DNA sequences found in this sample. The CDR3 bases are TGTGCCAGCAGCCCAGGGACTACCACAGATACGCAGTATTTT. Its translation is CASSPGTTTDTQYF. This chain uses TRBV11-3 with TRBJ2-3; 7 bases agree with TRBD2. Per the germline V gene, CDR1 is SGHNT and CDR2 is YENEEA. The CDR3 contains 14 residues. The V segment lost 5 bases and the J segment 2 bases; nucleotides outside the gene matches: 4.

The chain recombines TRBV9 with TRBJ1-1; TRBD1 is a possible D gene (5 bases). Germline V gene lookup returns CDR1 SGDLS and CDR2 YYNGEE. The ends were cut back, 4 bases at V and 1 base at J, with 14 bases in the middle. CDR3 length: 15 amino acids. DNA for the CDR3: TGTGCCAGCAGCCCGAGGACGGGGGGGAACACTGAAGCTTTCTTT. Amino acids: CASSPRTGGNTEAFF.

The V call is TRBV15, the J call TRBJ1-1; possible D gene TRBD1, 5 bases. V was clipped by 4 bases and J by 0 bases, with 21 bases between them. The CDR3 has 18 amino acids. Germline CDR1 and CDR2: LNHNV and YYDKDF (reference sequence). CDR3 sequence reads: CATSTLRDSHLMNTEAFF. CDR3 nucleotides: TGTGCCACCAGCACGCTTAGGGACTCCCATTTGATGAACACTGAAGCTTTCTTT. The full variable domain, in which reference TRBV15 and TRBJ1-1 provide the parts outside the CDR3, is DAMVIQNPRYQVTQFGKPVTLSCSQTLNHNVMYWYQQKSSQAPKLLFHYYDKDFNNEADTPDNFQSRRPNTSFCFLDIRSPGLGDTAMYLCATSTLRDSHLMNTEAFFGQGTRLTVV.

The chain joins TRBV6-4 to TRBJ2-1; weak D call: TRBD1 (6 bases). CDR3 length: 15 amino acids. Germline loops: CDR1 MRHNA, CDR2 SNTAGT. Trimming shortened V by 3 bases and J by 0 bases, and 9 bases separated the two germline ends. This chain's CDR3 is CASSEGAPSYNEQFF. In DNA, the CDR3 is TGTGCCAGCAGTGAGGGGGCCCCCTCCTACAATGAGCAGTTCTTC.

CDR3 bases: TGTGCCAGCAGCCTCGGAGAGCCCCGTGGCTATGGCTACACCTTC. Its protein is CASSLGEPRGYGYTF. The V and J genes are TRBV11-2 and TRBJ1-2, with D unresolved. V was pared by 5 bases and J by 4 bases, with 17 bases between. Germline V gene sequence: CDR1 SGHAT, CDR2 FQNNGV. The CDR3 has 15 residues.

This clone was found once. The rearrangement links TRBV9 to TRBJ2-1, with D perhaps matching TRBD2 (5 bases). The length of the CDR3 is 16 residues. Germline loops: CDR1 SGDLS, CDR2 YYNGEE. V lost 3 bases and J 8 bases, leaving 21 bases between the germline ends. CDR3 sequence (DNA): TGTGCCAGCAGCGGACGAGACCCCGGAGGTTCGTATGAGCAGTTCTTC. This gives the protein CASSGRDPGGSYEQFF.

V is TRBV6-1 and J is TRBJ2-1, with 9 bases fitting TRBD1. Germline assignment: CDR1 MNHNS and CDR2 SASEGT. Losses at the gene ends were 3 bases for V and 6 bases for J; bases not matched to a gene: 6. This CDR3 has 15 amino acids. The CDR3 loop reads CASSERTGVLNEQFF. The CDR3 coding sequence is TGTGCCAGCAGTGAGAGGACAGGGGTTCTCAATGAGCAGTTCTTC.

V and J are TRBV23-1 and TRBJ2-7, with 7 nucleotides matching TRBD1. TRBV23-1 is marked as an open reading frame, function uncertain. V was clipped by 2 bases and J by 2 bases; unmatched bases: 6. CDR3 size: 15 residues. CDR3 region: CASSQLRDSAYEQYF. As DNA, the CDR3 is TGCGCCAGCAGTCAACTCCGGGACAGTGCCTACGAGCAGTACTTC.

The CDR3: CASSRTGGISPLHF. The CDR3 nucleotides read TGTGCCAGCAGCCGGACAGGGGGTATTTCACCCCTCCACTTT. The chain carries TRBV5-6 and TRBJ1-6, with TRBD1 matching over 10 bases. V trimming: 4 bases; J trimming: 9 bases; junction bases outside the gene matches: 4. The CDR3 runs to 14 residues. Germline assignment: CDR1 SGHDT and CDR2 YYEEEE.